This T cell receptor beta chain was recorded in a study of T cell changes during pregnancy in multiple sclerosis. The repertoire was sequenced with immunoSEQ multiplex PCR; TCRdb's copy has only in-frame clones and lacks some. The data hold 50,000 or so clones, with approximately 92% observed a single time. The CDR3 is 17 residues long. V lost 4 bases, J lost 0 bases, and 13 bases stayed unmatched. The germline V gene encodes CDR1 SGDLS and CDR2 YYNGEE. This specimen consisted of peripheral blood, obtained after pregnancy. This TCR came from a female donor in good health, enrolled as a control in a pregnancy study. This rearrangement joins TRBV9 to TRBJ2-7, with TRBD2 identical over 7 bases. CDR3 sequence (DNA): TGTGCCAGCAGCCCCATGGAGGGGAGGGCCAGCTCCTACGAGCAGTACTTC. Translating gives CASSPMEGRASSYEQYF. The full variable domain, with the rest looked up from reference TRBV9 and TRBJ2-7, is DSGVTQTPKHLITATGQRVTLRCSPRSGDLSVYWYQQSLDQGLQFLIQYYNGEERAKGNILERFSAQQFPDLHSELNLSSLELGDSALYFCASSPMEGRASSYEQYFGPGTRLTVT.